The present entry profiles one T cell receptor (beta chain) with its context. Its specificity is unknown. Random hexamers primed reverse transcription of about 0.5 to 1 ug RNA. An immunoSEQ multiplex PCR amplified TCR beta CDR3 over 54 Vbeta and 13 Jbeta. MiXCR was run by TCRdb on the immunoSEQ multiplex PCR reads, yielding one entry per CDR3 protein. Of a few hundred thousand distinct CDR3 sequences in the sample, more than 85% are singletons; the top ten hold 0.07% to 0.095%. The CDR3 covers 15 residues. Germline V lookup: CDR1 LGHDT, CDR2 YNNKEL (reference sequence). Trimming removed 0 bases from V and 6 bases from J; junction bases left unmatched: 2. The sample belongs to a study of CD8 T cells in Susac syndrome. Study observations and caveats: As the study acknowledged, the number of individuals who were part of its TCR sequencing and HLA analysis was relatively small.

This receptor was identified in a human donor with multiple sclerosis. The material sequenced was CD4+ T cells from PBMCs. J is TRBJ2-1 and V is TRBV3-1; 10 nucleotides agree with TRBD2. This CDR3 is CASSQDWTSGNEQFF. DNA for the CDR3: TGTGCCAGCAGCCAAGATTGGACTAGCGGCAATGAGCAGTTCTTC.